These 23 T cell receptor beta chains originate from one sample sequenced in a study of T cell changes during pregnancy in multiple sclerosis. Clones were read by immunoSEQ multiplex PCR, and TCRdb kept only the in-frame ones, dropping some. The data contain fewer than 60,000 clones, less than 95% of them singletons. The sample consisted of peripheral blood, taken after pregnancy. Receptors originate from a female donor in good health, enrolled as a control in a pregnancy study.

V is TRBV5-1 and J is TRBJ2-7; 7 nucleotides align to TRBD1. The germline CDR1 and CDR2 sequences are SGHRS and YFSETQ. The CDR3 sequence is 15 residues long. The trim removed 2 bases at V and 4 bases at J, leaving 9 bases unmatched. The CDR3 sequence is CASSFFEGQLYEQYF. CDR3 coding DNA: TGCGCCAGCAGCTTCTTTGAGGGACAGCTATACGAGCAGTACTTC.

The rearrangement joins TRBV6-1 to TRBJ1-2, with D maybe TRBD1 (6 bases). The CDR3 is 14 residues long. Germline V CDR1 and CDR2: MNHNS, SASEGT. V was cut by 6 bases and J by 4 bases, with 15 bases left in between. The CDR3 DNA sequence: TGTGCCAGCAGCCGTCCGACAGGCACCTATGGCTACACCTTC. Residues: CASSRPTGTYGYTF.

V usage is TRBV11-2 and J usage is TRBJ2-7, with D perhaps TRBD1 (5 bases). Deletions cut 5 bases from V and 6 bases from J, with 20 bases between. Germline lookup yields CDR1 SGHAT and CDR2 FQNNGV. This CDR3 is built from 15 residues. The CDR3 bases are TGTGCCAGCAGCCCCGGCTCGTCAGGGATCGGCGAGCAGTACTTC. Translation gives CASSPGSSGIGEQYF.

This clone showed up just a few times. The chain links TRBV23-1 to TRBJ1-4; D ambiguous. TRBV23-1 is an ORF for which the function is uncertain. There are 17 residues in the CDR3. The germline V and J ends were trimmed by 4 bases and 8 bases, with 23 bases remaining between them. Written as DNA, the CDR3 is TGCGCCAGCAGTCCTTGTTCTGATTCTAACCGGAGGGAAAAACTGTTTTTT. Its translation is CASSPCSDSNRREKLFF.

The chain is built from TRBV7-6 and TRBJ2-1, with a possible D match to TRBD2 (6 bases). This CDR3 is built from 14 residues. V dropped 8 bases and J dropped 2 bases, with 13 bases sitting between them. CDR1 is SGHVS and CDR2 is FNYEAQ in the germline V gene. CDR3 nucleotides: TGTGCCAGCGCGGGGCGTCCTACCTACAATGAGCAGTTCTTC. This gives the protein CASAGRPTYNEQFF.

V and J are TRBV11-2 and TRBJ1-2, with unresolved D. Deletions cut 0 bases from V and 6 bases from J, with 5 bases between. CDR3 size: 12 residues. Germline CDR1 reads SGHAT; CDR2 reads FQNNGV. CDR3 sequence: CASSLEGDGYTF. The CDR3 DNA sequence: TGTGCCAGCAGCTTAGAAGGAGATGGCTACACCTTC.

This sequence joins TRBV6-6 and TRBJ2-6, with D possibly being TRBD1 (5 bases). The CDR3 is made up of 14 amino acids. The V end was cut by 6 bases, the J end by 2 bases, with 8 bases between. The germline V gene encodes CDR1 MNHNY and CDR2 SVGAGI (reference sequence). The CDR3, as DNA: TGTGCCAGCAGGCTAGGGGCTGGGGCCAACGTCCTGACTTTC. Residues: CASRLGAGANVLTF.

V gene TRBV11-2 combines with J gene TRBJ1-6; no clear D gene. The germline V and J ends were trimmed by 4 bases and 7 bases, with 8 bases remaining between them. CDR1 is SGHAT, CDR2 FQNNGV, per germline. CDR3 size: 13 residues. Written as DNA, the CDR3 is TGTGCCAGCAGCTCCGCGTACAATTCACCCCTCCACTTT. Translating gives CASSSAYNSPLHF.

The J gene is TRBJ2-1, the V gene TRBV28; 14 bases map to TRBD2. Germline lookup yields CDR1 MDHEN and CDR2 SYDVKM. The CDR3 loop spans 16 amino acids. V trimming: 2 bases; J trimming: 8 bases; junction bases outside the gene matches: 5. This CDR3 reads CASSLGTSGSFDEQFF. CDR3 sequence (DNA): TGTGCCAGCAGTTTAGGGACTAGCGGGAGTTTCGATGAGCAGTTCTTC.

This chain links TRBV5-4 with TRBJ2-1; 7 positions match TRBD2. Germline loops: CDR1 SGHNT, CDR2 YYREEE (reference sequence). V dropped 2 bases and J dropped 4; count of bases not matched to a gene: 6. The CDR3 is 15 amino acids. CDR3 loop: CASSLGRAGYNEQFF. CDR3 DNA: TGTGCCAGCAGCTTAGGGAGGGCAGGGTACAATGAGCAGTTCTTC.

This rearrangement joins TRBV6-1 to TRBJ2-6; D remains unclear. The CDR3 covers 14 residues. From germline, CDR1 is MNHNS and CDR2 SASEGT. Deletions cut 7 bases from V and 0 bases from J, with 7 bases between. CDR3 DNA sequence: TGTGCCAGCATTTCAATCTCTGGGGCCAACGTCCTGACTTTC. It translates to CASISISGANVLTF.

The CDR3 spells CASSGRSQRGSSYNEQFF. Written as DNA, the CDR3 is TGTGCCAGCAGTGGACGGAGCCAGCGGGGGAGCTCCTACAATGAGCAGTTCTTC. The chain combines TRBV2 with TRBJ2-1, with 8 bases aligning to TRBD2. The V segment lost 4 bases and the J segment 0 bases; nucleotides outside the gene matches: 11. This CDR3 has 18 amino acids. CDR1 is SNHLY and CDR2 is FYNNEI in the germline V gene.

The CDR3 region is CASSFSSNPGNTIYF. The CDR3 coding sequence is TGTGCCAGCAGTTTTTCTAGCAATCCTGGAAACACCATATATTTT. The rearrangement links TRBV27 to TRBJ1-3, with unresolved D. The V and J ends lost 3 bases and 2 bases respectively, with 11 bases between them. This CDR3 is built from 15 residues. Per the germline V gene, CDR1 is MNHEY and CDR2 is SMNVEV (reference sequence).

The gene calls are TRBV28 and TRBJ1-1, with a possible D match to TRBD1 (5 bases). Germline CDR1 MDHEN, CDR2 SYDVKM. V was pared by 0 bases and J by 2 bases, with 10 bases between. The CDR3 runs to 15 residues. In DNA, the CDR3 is TGTGCCAGCAGTTTATGGGGGGGTTACAACACTGAAGCTTTCTTT. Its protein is CASSLWGGYNTEAFF.

CDR3 region: CSVGGRRSYEQYF. As DNA, the CDR3 is TGCAGCGTTGGGGGCAGGCGATCCTACGAGCAGTACTTC. This rearrangement joins TRBV29-1 to TRBJ2-7, with a weak D call TRBD1 (5 bases). The V gene's germline CDR1 is SQVTM and CDR2 ANQGSEA. Trimming shortened V by 4 bases and J by 1 base, and 11 bases separated the two germline ends. The CDR3 has 13 amino acids.

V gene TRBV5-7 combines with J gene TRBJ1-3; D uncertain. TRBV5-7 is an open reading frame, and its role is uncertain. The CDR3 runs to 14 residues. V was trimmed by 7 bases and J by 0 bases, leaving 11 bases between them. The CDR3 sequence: CASFGGRSGNTIYF. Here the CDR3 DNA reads TGTGCCAGCTTCGGTGGGCGCTCTGGAAACACCATATATTTT.

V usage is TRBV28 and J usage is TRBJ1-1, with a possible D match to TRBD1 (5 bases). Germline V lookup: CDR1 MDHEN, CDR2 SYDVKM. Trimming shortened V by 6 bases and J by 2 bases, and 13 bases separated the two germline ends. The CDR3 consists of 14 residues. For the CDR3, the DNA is TGTGCCAGCAGCCCTGGACACGGTAACACTGAAGCTTTCTTT. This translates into CASSPGHGNTEAFF.

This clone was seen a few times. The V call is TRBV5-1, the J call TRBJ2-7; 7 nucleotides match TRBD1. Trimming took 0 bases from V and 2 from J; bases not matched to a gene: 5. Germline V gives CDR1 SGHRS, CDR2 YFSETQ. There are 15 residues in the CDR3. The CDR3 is CASSLGGTATYEQYF. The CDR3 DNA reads TGCGCCAGCAGCTTGGGGGGGACAGCGACCTACGAGCAGTACTTC.

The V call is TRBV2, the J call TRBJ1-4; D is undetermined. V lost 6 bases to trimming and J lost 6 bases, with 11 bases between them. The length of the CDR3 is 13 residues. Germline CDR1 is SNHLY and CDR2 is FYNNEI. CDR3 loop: CASRTAADEKLFF. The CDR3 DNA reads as TGTGCCAGCAGGACTGCCGCAGATGAAAAACTGTTTTTT.

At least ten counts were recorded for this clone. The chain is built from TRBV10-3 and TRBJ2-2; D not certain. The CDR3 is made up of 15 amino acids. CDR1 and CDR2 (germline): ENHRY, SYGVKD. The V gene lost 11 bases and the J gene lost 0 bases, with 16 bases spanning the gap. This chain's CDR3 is CAPPLCGSNTGELFF. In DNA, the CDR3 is TGTGCCCCCCCTTTATGTGGCTCGAACACCGGGGAGCTGTTTTTT.

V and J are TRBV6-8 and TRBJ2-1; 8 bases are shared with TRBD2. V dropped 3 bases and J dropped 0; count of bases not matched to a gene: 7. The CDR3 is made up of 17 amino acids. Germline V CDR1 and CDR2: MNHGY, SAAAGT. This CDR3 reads CASSYPCGGSSYNEQFF. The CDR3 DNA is TGTGCCAGCAGTTATCCATGCGGGGGGAGCTCCTACAATGAGCAGTTCTTC.

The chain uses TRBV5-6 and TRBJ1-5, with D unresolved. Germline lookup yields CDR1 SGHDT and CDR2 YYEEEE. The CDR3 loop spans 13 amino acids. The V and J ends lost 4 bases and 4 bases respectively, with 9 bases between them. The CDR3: CASSPGGNQPQHF. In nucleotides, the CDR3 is TGTGCCAGCAGCCCGGGAGGAAATCAGCCCCAGCATTTT.

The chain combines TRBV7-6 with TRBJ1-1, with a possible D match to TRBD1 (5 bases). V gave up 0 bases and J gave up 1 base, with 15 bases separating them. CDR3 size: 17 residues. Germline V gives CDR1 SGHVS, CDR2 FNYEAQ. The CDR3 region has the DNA TGTGCCAGCAGCTTAGCGGTAGGGGCTTCGGGGAACACTGAAGCTTTCTTT. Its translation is CASSLAVGASGNTEAFF.